This entry is about one T cell receptor (beta chain). This entry is derived from a study of blood T cell repertoires in COVID-19. The assay was immunoSEQ multiplex PCR, and TCRdb's table has in-frame clones only and misses some. The sample shows under 450,000 clones, about 91% of them seen only once. The sequence came from a woman aged 40 to 49 with COVID-19, enrolled during active disease. The material sequenced was peripheral blood.

CDR3 bases: TGTGCCAGTAGTACCGGGATTACAGGGGGCTTTCCTTATAGCAATCAGCCCCAGCATTTT. Translating it yields CASSTGITGGFPYSNQPQHF. The chain has TRBV19 and TRBJ1-5, with 9 bases aligning to TRBD1. Germline values: CDR1 LNHDA, CDR2 SQIVND (reference sequence). The CDR3 consists of 20 residues. V was pared by 4 bases and J by 0 bases, with 16 bases of the junction left unmatched.